What follows are 12 T cell receptor beta chains derived from one specimen sequenced in a study of T cell changes during pregnancy in multiple sclerosis. Libraries were prepared by immunoSEQ multiplex PCR; TCRdb keeps only in-frame clonotypes and omits some of them. The repertoire holds tens of thousands of clones, with about 86% as singletons. The sample was CD4+ T cells from peripheral blood mononuclear cells, taken in the first trimester of pregnancy. The receptors come from a female donor in good health, enrolled as a control in a pregnancy study.

The rearrangement uses TRBV19 and TRBJ2-2, with 9 bases that match TRBD2. This CDR3 is built from 17 residues. In germline, CDR1 is LNHDA, CDR2 SQIVND (reference sequence). V shed 3 bases, J shed 0 bases, and the junction held 5 bases outside the gene matches. The CDR3 DNA is TGTGCCAGTAGTATTTCCGGACTAGCGTCGAACACCGGGGAGCTGTTTTTT. It translates to CASSISGLASNTGELFF.

This clone was counted once. The rearrangement links TRBV29-1 to TRBJ2-7; TRBD2 agrees at 8 bases. Per the germline V gene, CDR1 is SQVTM and CDR2 is ANQGSEA. The CDR3 sequence is 14 residues long. V lost 6 bases, J lost 5 bases, and 12 bases stayed unmatched. The CDR3 nucleotides are TGCAGCGTGATTCTAGCGGGTTCTCCCAACGAGCAGTACTTC. Amino acid sequence: CSVILAGSPNEQYF.

Only one count was recorded for this clone. This sequence joins TRBV9 and TRBJ2-7; D might be TRBD2 (6 bases). CDR1 and CDR2 from the germline V gene are SGDLS and YYNGEE. V lost 0 bases and J 7 bases, leaving 14 bases between the germline ends. CDR3 length equals 14 residues. The CDR3 protein is CASSVGRVGFEQYF. CDR3 DNA: TGTGCCAGCAGCGTAGGGAGGGTAGGGTTTGAGCAGTACTTC.

In nucleotides, the CDR3 is TGTGCCAGCACCACCGCCAGCGGCAACTACAATGAGCAGTTCTTC. The encoded protein is CASTTASGNYNEQFF. The chain combines TRBV7-2 with TRBJ2-1; D is possibly TRBD2 (5 bases). The CDR3 totals 15 residues. The V end was cut by 7 bases, the J end by 3 bases, with 16 bases between. CDR1 is SGHTA and CDR2 is FQGNSA in the germline V gene.

This chain uses TRBV6-1 with TRBJ1-1, with 11 bases identical to TRBD1. This CDR3 spans 13 amino acids. V lost 4 bases to trimming and J lost 10 bases; unmatched junction nucleotides: 5. Germline values: CDR1 MNHNS, CDR2 SASEGT. Here the CDR3 DNA reads TGTGCCAGCAGTGCGGGGACAGGGGGGATAGCTTTCTTT. Its protein is CASSAGTGGIAFF.

This clone was seen only once. The chain joins TRBV5-1 to TRBJ2-5; the match to TRBD2 covers 8 bases. V trimming: 3 bases; J trimming: 0 bases; junction bases outside the gene matches: 10. This CDR3 has 17 amino acids. Germline lookup yields CDR1 SGHRS and CDR2 YFSETQ. In nucleotides, the CDR3 is TGCGCCAGCAGCTCGGGGGGGGCACCGAACTACCAAGAGACCCAGTACTTC. This codes for CASSSGGAPNYQETQYF.

The table lists this clone with a count of one. This chain's CDR3 is CASSDFASGANTGELFF. In DNA, the CDR3 is TGTGCCAGCAGTGACTTTGCTAGCGGGGCCAACACCGGGGAGCTGTTTTTT. This chain connects TRBV6-4 to TRBJ2-2; 9 nucleotides match TRBD2. The CDR3 totals 17 residues. The V and J ends lost 1 base and 2 bases, in that order; junction bases with no gene match: 5. From germline, CDR1 is MRHNA and CDR2 SNTAGT.

A single count supports this clone. J is TRBJ2-1 and V is TRBV9, with a tentative D call TRBD1 (6 bases). The CDR3 sequence is 16 residues long. The V end was cut by 3 bases, the J end by 0 bases, with 13 bases between. Germline assignment: CDR1 SGDLS and CDR2 YYNGEE. The CDR3 reads CASSARGMGSYNEQFF. The CDR3 DNA follows: TGTGCCAGCAGCGCCAGGGGTATGGGCTCCTACAATGAGCAGTTCTTC.

This chain joins TRBV6-6 and TRBJ1-2; D perhaps matches TRBD1 (6 bases). Looked up from germline, CDR1 is MNHNY and CDR2 is SVGAGI (reference sequence). This CDR3 is 15 amino acids long. V lost 1 base, J lost 5 bases, and 14 bases lay in between. As DNA, the CDR3 is TGTGCCAGCAGTTACTATCCGGGACAAATTTATGGCTACACCTTC. Translation gives CASSYYPGQIYGYTF.

A single count supports this clone. V usage is TRBV7-2 and J usage is TRBJ2-5, with 12 nucleotides matching TRBD2. CDR1 and CDR2 (germline): SGHTA, FQGNSA. J lost 5 bases, V lost 8 bases, and 9 bases had no gene match. The CDR3 runs 15 residues. CDR3 DNA sequence: TGTGCCAGCGCTCCTAGCGGGGGGGCAGGGGAGACCCAGTACTTC. Its translation is CASAPSGGAGETQYF.

This chain links TRBV6-5 with TRBJ2-2; D is perhaps TRBD1 (5 bases). Trimming took 4 bases from V and 8 from J, leaving 11 bases between them. Germline CDR1 is MNHEY and CDR2 is SVGAGI. CDR3 length: 13 amino acids. CDR3 coding DNA: TGTGCCAGCAGTTTATTTGGGGCTGGGGAGCTGTTTTTT. Translation gives CASSLFGAGELFF.

The chain joins TRBV9 to TRBJ1-3; no clear D gene. The CDR3 consists of 14 residues. CDR1 is SGDLS and CDR2 is YYNGEE in the germline V gene. The ends were cut back, 2 bases at V and 2 bases at J, with 8 bases in the middle. The CDR3 region is CASSVQDTGNTIYF. The CDR3 coding sequence is TGTGCCAGCAGCGTGCAGGATACTGGAAACACCATATATTTT.